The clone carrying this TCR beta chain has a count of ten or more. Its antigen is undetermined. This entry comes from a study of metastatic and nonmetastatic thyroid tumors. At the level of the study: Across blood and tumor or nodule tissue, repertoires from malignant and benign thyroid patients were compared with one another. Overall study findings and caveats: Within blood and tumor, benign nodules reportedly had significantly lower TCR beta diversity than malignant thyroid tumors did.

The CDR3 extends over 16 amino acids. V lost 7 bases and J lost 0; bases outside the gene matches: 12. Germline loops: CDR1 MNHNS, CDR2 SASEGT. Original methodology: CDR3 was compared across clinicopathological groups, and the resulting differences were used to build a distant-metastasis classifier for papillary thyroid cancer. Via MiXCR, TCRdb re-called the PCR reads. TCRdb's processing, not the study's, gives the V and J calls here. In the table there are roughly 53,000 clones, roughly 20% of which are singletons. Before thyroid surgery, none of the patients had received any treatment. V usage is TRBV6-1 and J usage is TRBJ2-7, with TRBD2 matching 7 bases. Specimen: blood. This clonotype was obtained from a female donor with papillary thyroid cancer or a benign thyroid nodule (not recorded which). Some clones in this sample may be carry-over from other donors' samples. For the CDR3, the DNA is TGTGCCAGCAACACTGGTACCGGGGGGAGCTCCTACGAGCAGTACTTC. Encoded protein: CASNTGTGGSSYEQYF.